This TCR beta chain was sequenced for a study of blood T cell repertoires in COVID-19. Trimming took 2 bases from V and 4 from J; bases not matched to a gene: 13. Germline CDR1 is SGHTA and CDR2 is FQGNSA. CDR3 length equals 18 residues. All recovered Cohort 3 donors got two negative PCRs, got clearance, or saw symptom resolution. Sequenced by immunoSEQ multiplex PCR; TCRdb stores in-frame clones only, minus some. This table has about 440,000 clones, around 90% appearing once. Sequencing was done on a sample of PBMCs or T cells enriched from blood (not recorded which). The receptor was isolated from a man aged 18 to 29 who had recovered from COVID-19. The rearrangement joins TRBV7-2 to TRBJ2-3, with TRBD2 matching 9 bases. This CDR3 reads CASSLSLRSGGAADTQYF. For the CDR3, the DNA is TGTGCCAGCAGCTTAAGTTTGCGTAGCGGGGGCGCGGCAGATACGCAGTATTTT.